These 24 T cell receptor beta chains came from one sample sequenced in a study of CD8 T cells in Susac syndrome. Random hexamers were used to reverse transcribe the RNA input (about 0.5 to 1 ug). A single record per CDR3 protein comes from TCRdb applying MiXCR to the immunoSEQ multiplex PCR reads. The sample has approximately 71,000 distinct CDR3 sequences; roughly 95% are singletons. The specimen was CD4+ T cells from PBMCs. The receptors stem from a human donor with multiple sclerosis.

This chain joins TRBV12-3 or TRBV12-4 and TRBJ2-5; no clear D gene. Trimming cost V 5 bases and J 2 bases, with 9 bases left between them. The CDR3 contains 13 residues. CDR3 amino acids: CASSTRQQETQYF. For the CDR3, the DNA is TGTGCCAGCAGTACTCGACAACAAGAGACCCAGTACTTC.

V is TRBV9 and J is TRBJ2-1, with D perhaps TRBD1 (5 bases). Germline V CDR1 and CDR2: SGDLS, YYNGEE. The CDR3 loop spans 12 amino acids. V was trimmed by 5 bases and J by 8 bases, leaving 11 bases between them. Here the CDR3 reads CASREPRDEQFF. The CDR3 nucleotides read TGTGCCAGCAGAGAGCCCAGGGATGAGCAGTTCTTC.

This clonotype was seen once. The gene calls are TRBV30 and TRBJ2-1, with D hard to call. The germline CDR1 and CDR2 sequences are GTSNPN and SVGIG (reference sequence). The CDR3 is 13 amino acids. Trimming removed 8 bases at V and 0 bases at J, with 11 bases between. The CDR3 DNA reads TGTGCCCGCTCTGTGGGCTCCTACAATGAGCAGTTCTTC. Translated, it gives CARSVGSYNEQFF.

The gene calls are TRBV2 and TRBJ1-3; the D is unclear. Germline values: CDR1 SNHLY, CDR2 FYNNEI. V lost 6 bases, J lost 1 base, and 19 bases lay in between. The CDR3 length is 17 residues. This CDR3 reads CASSPTTAWTSGNTIYF. The CDR3 nucleotides are TGTGCCAGCAGCCCTACCACTGCATGGACTTCTGGAAACACCATATATTTT. The full variable domain, in which reference TRBV2 and TRBJ1-3 provide the parts outside the CDR3, is EPEVTQTPSHQVTQMGQEVILRCVPISNHLYFYWYRQILGQKVEFLVSFYNNEISEKSEIFDDQFSVERPDGSNFTLKIRSTKLEDSAMYFCASSPTTAWTSGNTIYFGEGSWLTVV.

J is TRBJ1-2 and V is TRBV7-8, with D possibly matching TRBD1 (6 bases). Trimming shortened V by 8 bases and J by 7 bases, and 20 bases separated the two germline ends. This CDR3 has 14 amino acids. CDR1 is SGHVS, CDR2 FQNEAQ, per germline. CDR3 in amino acids: CASRDRRGSGGYTF. CDR3 DNA: TGTGCCAGCCGTGACCGGAGGGGGAGCGGTGGCTACACCTTC.

This chain uses TRBV3-1 with TRBJ2-1; TRBD2 matches at 9 bases. CDR3 size: 16 residues. Trimming removed 4 bases from V and 4 bases from J; junction bases left unmatched: 8. The germline gives CDR1 LGHDT, CDR2 YNNKEL (reference sequence). CDR3 nucleotides: TGTGCCAGCAGCCGCGGTAGCGGGGGACCATACAATGAGCAGTTCTTC. It is translated as CASSRGSGGPYNEQFF.

This clonotype was recorded a few times. This chain joins TRBV28 and TRBJ2-7; 9 bases line up with TRBD1. CDR3 length: 15 residues. Germline CDR1 and CDR2: MDHEN and SYDVKM. V shed 5 bases and J 4 bases; nucleotides not matched to a gene: 9. CDR3 residues: CASSPTTGGLYEQYF. The CDR3 coding sequence is TGTGCCAGCAGTCCGACGACAGGGGGTCTGTACGAGCAGTACTTC.

V usage is TRBV24-1 and J usage is TRBJ1-5, with D tentatively TRBD1 (5 bases). V was shortened by 4 bases and J by 7 bases, with 10 bases between the two germline ends. This CDR3 contains 13 residues. The germline V gene has CDR1 KGHDR and CDR2 SFDVKD. The CDR3 sequence is CATSEMGQQPQHF. CDR3 sequence (DNA): TGTGCCACCAGTGAAATGGGGCAGCAGCCCCAGCATTTT.

J is TRBJ2-1 and V is TRBV11-3; 8 bases are a match to TRBD2. After removal of 0 bases from V and 7 bases from J, the junction contained 11 bases not matched to a gene. Germline V gene lookup returns CDR1 SGHNT and CDR2 YENEEA. This CDR3 comprises 17 residues. The CDR3: CASSLERSGGFRNEQFF. As DNA, the CDR3 is TGTGCCAGCAGCTTAGAACGCTCGGGGGGGTTCAGAAATGAGCAGTTCTTC.

The V call is TRBV20-1, the J call TRBJ1-5, with a tentative D call TRBD1 (6 bases). Trimming removed 3 bases at V and 4 bases at J, with 16 bases between. CDR3 length: 15 residues. Germline V gene sequence: CDR1 DFQATT, CDR2 SNEGSKA (reference sequence). Written as DNA, the CDR3 is TGCAGTGCTAGGGGGGGGGCCCCCGATAATCAGCCCCAGCATTTT. Its protein is CSARGGAPDNQPQHF.

This rearrangement joins TRBV30 to TRBJ2-5; no clear D gene. Germline values: CDR1 GTSNPN, CDR2 SVGIG (reference sequence). The length of the CDR3 is 12 residues. The V and J ends lost 1 base and 3 bases respectively, with 6 bases between them. CDR3 protein: CAWSAREETQYF. The CDR3 region has the DNA TGTGCCTGGAGTGCCAGAGAAGAGACCCAGTACTTC.

The J gene is TRBJ2-7, the V gene TRBV7-2; 7 bases map to TRBD2. V shed 5 bases, J shed 3 bases, and the junction held 10 bases outside the gene matches. Germline values: CDR1 SGHTA, CDR2 FQGNSA. This CDR3 is built from 15 residues. The CDR3 region is CASSPQWGGNYEQYF. The CDR3 region has the DNA TGTGCCAGCAGCCCCCAGTGGGGGGGAAACTACGAGCAGTACTTC.

V and J are TRBV6-2 or TRBV6-3 and TRBJ2-1; 8 positions match TRBD2. Germline trimming cut 8 bases from V and 7 bases from J; bases unmatched to any gene: 13. Looked up from germline, CDR1 is MNHEY and CDR2 is SVGEGT. The CDR3 covers 15 residues. CDR3 in amino acids: CASGKSLPGGNEQFF. As DNA, the CDR3 is TGTGCCAGCGGGAAATCCCTCCCGGGGGGGAATGAGCAGTTCTTC.

The chain recombines TRBV6-2 or TRBV6-3 with TRBJ2-5, with 7 bases identical to TRBD2. The CDR3 is 12 residues long. The V gene's germline CDR1 is MNHEY and CDR2 SVGEGT. Trimming cost V 7 bases and J 4 bases; bases outside gene matches: 3. The CDR3 region has the DNA TGTGCCAGCAAGTGGGGGGGAGAGACCCAGTACTTC. It specifies CASKWGGETQYF.

The chain links TRBV20-1 to TRBJ2-7, with D tentatively TRBD1 (5 bases). The CDR3 runs 16 residues. Trimming pared 0 bases from V and 0 bases from J, leaving 15 bases between. Germline CDR1 is DFQATT and CDR2 is SNEGSKA (reference sequence). The CDR3 bases are TGCAGTGCTAGAGATTCCGACAGCCTTATCTCCTACGAGCAGTACTTC. Translation gives CSARDSDSLISYEQYF.

The chain links TRBV29-1 to TRBJ2-3; D is possibly TRBD1 (6 bases). The V gene's germline CDR1 is SQVTM and CDR2 ANQGSEA. The CDR3 has 15 residues. V lost 1 base to trimming and J lost 2 bases, with 13 bases between them. The CDR3 sequence is CSVEGGRGHTDTQYF. The CDR3 bases are TGCAGCGTTGAAGGGGGCAGGGGTCACACAGATACGCAGTATTTT.

J is TRBJ1-6 and V is TRBV12-3 or TRBV12-4; 10 bases agree with TRBD1. This CDR3 comprises 15 residues. Trimming took 4 bases from V and 5 from J; bases not matched to a gene: 2. The DNA of the CDR3 is TGTGCCAGCAGTTCCGGGACAGGGGATAATTCACCCCTCCACTTT. Its translation: CASSSGTGDNSPLHF.

The CDR3 loop reads CSVDRGLNTGELFF. The CDR3 DNA reads as TGCAGCGTGGACAGGGGGCTTAACACCGGGGAGCTGTTTTTT. The J gene is TRBJ2-2, the V gene TRBV29-1, with TRBD1 identical over 11 bases. The trim removed 6 bases at V and 2 bases at J, leaving 2 bases unmatched. The CDR3 sequence is 14 residues long. CDR1 is SQVTM, CDR2 ANQGSEA, per germline.

This chain joins TRBV11-3 and TRBJ2-7, with 8 bases lining up with TRBD2. This CDR3 is 14 amino acids long. CDR1 and CDR2 from the germline V gene are SGHNT and YENEEA. The J segment lost 3 bases and the V segment lost 3 bases, leaving 4 bases of the junction unmatched. The CDR3 nucleotides are TGTGCCAGCAGCTTCTTAAGCGGGGGCTACGAGCAGTACTTC. This sequence encodes CASSFLSGGYEQYF.

The gene calls are TRBV5-1 and TRBJ2-3; 10 nucleotides agree with TRBD2. The V segment lost 7 bases and the J segment 2 bases; nucleotides outside the gene matches: 10. This CDR3 is 16 amino acids long. Per germline, CDR1 SGHRS and CDR2 YFSETQ. CDR3 loop: CASGETGTSDTDTQYF. For the CDR3, the DNA is TGCGCCAGCGGAGAAACCGGGACTAGCGACACAGATACGCAGTATTTT.

This clonotype was seen just once. The chain combines TRBV11-3 with TRBJ1-1; D is undetermined. Germline V gene lookup returns CDR1 SGHNT and CDR2 YENEEA. The CDR3 totals 13 residues. V was trimmed by 3 bases and J by 6 bases, leaving 11 bases between them. The chain's CDR3 is CASSFPRVAEAFF. The CDR3 region has the DNA TGTGCCAGCAGCTTCCCTAGGGTGGCTGAAGCTTTCTTT.

The chain uses TRBV9 and TRBJ2-1, with TRBD2 identical over 8 bases. This CDR3 has 16 residues. Germline V lookup: CDR1 SGDLS, CDR2 YYNGEE. Trimming cost V 3 bases and J 2 bases; bases outside gene matches: 7. The CDR3 DNA is TGTGCCAGCAGCGCAAGCGGGGGACGTACCTACAATGAGCAGTTCTTC. Translation gives CASSASGGRTYNEQFF.

This chain joins TRBV3-1 and TRBJ2-7; 8 nucleotides line up with TRBD1. V was pared by 4 bases and J by 3 bases, with 5 bases of the junction left unmatched. Per the germline V gene, CDR1 is LGHDT and CDR2 is YNNKEL (reference sequence). The CDR3 has 14 residues. The CDR3 region is CASSRPGGFYEQYF. The CDR3 nucleotides are TGTGCCAGCAGCCGACCAGGGGGCTTCTACGAGCAGTACTTC.

The chain employs TRBV29-1 and TRBJ2-5; a weak D match, TRBD1 (5 bases). This CDR3 spans 13 amino acids. Per germline, CDR1 SQVTM and CDR2 ANQGSEA. Trimming shortened V by 3 bases and J by 1 base, and 9 bases separated the two germline ends. The DNA of the CDR3 is TGCAGCGTTGATTGGGGCCCCCAAGAGACCCAGTACTTC. Translation gives CSVDWGPQETQYF.